This entry concerns a single TCR beta chain. This entry is derived from a study of neurological immune-mediated disorders. The V segment lost 10 bases and the J segment 9 bases; nucleotides outside the gene matches: 7. The CDR3 is 13 residues long. Germline CDR1 is SNHLY and CDR2 is FYNNEI. 2 million PBMCs stored at -80 C were the source of the unsorted libraries. TCRdb recomputed calls from the 5' RACE reads with MiXCR, one row per CDR3 protein. The sample carries 80,000 or so distinct CDR3 sequences, about 9.4% recorded once. The receptor was isolated from a man aged 45 to 65 in good health. This chain uses TRBV2 with TRBJ1-6; 9 positions agree with TRBD1. The sequencing sample was made of PBMCs. CDR3 amino acids: CAINTGGSSPLHF. DNA for the CDR3: TGTGCCATTAATACAGGGGGCAGTTCACCCCTCCACTTT.